This T cell receptor beta chain is drawn from a study of cytomegalovirus exposure and HLA in healthy donors. The germline gives CDR1 SGHRS, CDR2 YFSETQ. The CDR3 totals 14 residues. The V gene lost 3 bases and the J gene lost 7 bases, with 16 bases spanning the gap. Primers included in the PCR were 60 Vbeta and 13 Jbeta primers. Generated by immunoSEQ multiplex PCR, the TCRdb table keeps only in-frame clones and is missing some. The repertoire has 200,000 to 250,000 clones, about 80% of them found once; the top ten carry roughly 2.6%. Study-wide findings and caveats: A few CMV-associated chains were confirmed in vitro to be specific for CMV antigens. An analysis was carried out later, and it reportedly showed fewer N-insertions in an Asian-associated ancestry cluster than the roughly 700-donor mean.

Comments on this clone: The antigen remains unidentified.

The genes are TRBV5-1 and TRBJ1-1, with a tentative D call TRBD1 (5 bases). This clonotype was sampled from a woman aged 55-75 years in good health and CMV-seropositive. Sequencing was performed on PBMCs. CDR3 nucleotide sequence: TGCGCCAGCAGCTGGCGGGGGGGGGAGGGTGAAGCTTTCTTT. Protein: CASSWRGGEGEAFF.